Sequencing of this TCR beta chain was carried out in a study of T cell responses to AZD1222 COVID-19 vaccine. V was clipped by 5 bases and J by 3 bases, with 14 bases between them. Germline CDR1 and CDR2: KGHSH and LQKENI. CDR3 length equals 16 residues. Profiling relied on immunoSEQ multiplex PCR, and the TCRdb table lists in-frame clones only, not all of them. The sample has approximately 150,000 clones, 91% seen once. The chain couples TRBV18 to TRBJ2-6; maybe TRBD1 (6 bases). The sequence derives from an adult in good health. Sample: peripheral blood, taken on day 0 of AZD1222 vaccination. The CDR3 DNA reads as TGTGCCAGCTCATTTCTACAGGGAAGTGGGGCCAACGTCCTGACTTTC. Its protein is CASSFLQGSGANVLTF.